This TCR beta chain was found in a study of cytomegalovirus exposure and HLA in healthy donors. The CDR3 spans 15 residues. V shed 5 bases and J 0 bases; nucleotides not matched to a gene: 4. Germline V gives CDR1 LNHDA, CDR2 SQIVND (reference sequence). Primers included in the PCR were 60 Vbeta and 13 Jbeta primers. TCRdb's copy holds only in-frame clones and misses some; the assay was immunoSEQ multiplex PCR. The sample contains approximately 100,000 clones, 74% of which appear only once. Material: PBMCs. The chain is built from TRBV19 and TRBJ1-5; 7 nucleotides match TRBD1. The sequence came from a human donor in good health. The CDR3 sequence: CASSYQGDSNQPQHF. CDR3 nucleotides: TGTGCCAGTAGTTACCAGGGGGATAGCAATCAGCCCCAGCATTTT.